The sequence of this TCR beta chain was determined in a study of vaccination and CD4 T cells after COVID-19. Across the whole study: A median of approximately 100 days (range 35 to 161) separated diagnosis from post-COVID sampling.

In regard to this clonotype: The target antigen is unknown.

General observations from the study: Post-vaccination, and not before, a median approximately 86% of reactive clones appeared in convalescent patients.

The Oncomine TCR Beta short-read assay sequenced DNA from cultured CD4+ T cells. Cultures of CD4+ T cells served as the source for extracting genomic DNA. TCRdb passed the PCR reads through MiXCR, listing each CDR3 protein once. The sample includes tens of thousands of distinct CDR3 sequences, nearly 55% of them seen just once. Treatment of the sample: approximately nine-day PBMC culture with coronavirus spike peptide pools or control peptides (ViraFEST assay). In the ViraFEST assay, peptide-pool expansion preceded TCR sequencing of expanded clonotypes. Germline loops: CDR1 SGHTA, CDR2 FQGTGA. V lost 4 bases and J lost 7, with 16 bases in between. The CDR3 extends over 14 amino acids.

This TCR derives from a human donor who had recovered from COVID-19. This chain connects TRBV7-3 to TRBJ1-1, with D possibly matching TRBD1 (5 bases). The sequenced sample was CD4+ T cells from blood, cultured in vitro. The CDR3 DNA sequence: TGTGCCAGCAGCTCGTTATCCGGGACCGTTGAAGCTTTCTTT. It translates to CASSSLSGTVEAFF.